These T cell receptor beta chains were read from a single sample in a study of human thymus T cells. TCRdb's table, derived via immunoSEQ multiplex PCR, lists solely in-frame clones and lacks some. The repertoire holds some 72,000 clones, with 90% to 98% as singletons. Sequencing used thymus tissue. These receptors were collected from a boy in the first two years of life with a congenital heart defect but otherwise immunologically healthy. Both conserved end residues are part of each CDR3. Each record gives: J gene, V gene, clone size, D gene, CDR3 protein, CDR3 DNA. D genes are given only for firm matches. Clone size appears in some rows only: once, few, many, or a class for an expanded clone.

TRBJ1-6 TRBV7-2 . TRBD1 CASSPPRQGWGSPLHF TGTGCCAGCAGCCCTCCCCGACAGGGATGGGGTTCACCCCTCCACTTT
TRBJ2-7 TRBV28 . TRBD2 CASSGLAGVSYEQYF TGTGCCAGCAGCGGTCTAGCGGGGGTATCCTACGAGCAGTACTTC
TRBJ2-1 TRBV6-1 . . CASSELFTTLYNEQFF TGTGCCAGCAGTGAATTATTTACGACCCTTTACAATGAGCAGTTCTTC
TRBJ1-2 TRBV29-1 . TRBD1 CSVTDRGLFIQDGYTF TGCAGCGTTACCGACAGGGGGCTTTTCATCCAGGATGGCTACACCTTC
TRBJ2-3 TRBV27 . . CASSPGDGSPDTQYF TGTGCCAGCAGTCCAGGAGACGGGAGCCCAGATACGCAGTATTTT
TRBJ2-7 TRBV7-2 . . CASSLIPVHEQYF TGTGCCAGCAGCTTAATACCAGTACACGAGCAGTACTTC
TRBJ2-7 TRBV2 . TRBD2 CASSLPGLAGGRNPYEQYF TGTGCCAGCAGTCTCCCGGGACTAGCGGGGGGTAGAAACCCCTACGAGCAGTACTTC
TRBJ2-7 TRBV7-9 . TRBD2 CASSPAQSSGSTEQYF TGTGCCAGCAGCCCCGCCCAGTCTAGCGGGAGTACCGAGCAGTACTTC
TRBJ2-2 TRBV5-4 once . CASSLNRELFF TGTGCCAGCAGCCTGAACCGGGAGCTGTTTTTT
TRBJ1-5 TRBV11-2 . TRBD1 CASSSSDRVQPQHF TGTGCCAGCAGCTCCTCGGACAGGGTTCAGCCCCAGCATTTT
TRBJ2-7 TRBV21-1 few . CASSPERNTYEQYF TGTGCCAGCAGCCCTGAACGCAATACCTACGAGCAGTACTTC
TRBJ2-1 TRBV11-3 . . CASSNRARTYNEQFF TGTGCCAGCAGCAATAGAGCCCGGACCTACAATGAGCAGTTCTTC
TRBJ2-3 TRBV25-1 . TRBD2 CASSERASGPTDTQYF TGTGCCAGCAGTGAAAGAGCTAGCGGGCCGACAGATACGCAGTATTTT
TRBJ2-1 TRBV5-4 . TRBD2 CASSLLGEGQNEQFF TGTGCCAGCAGCTTGCTGGGGGAGGGCCAGAATGAGCAGTTCTTC
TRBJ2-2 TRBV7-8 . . CASSLWGGMSAGELFF TGTGCCAGCAGCTTATGGGGCGGGATGAGTGCGGGGGAGCTGTTTTTT
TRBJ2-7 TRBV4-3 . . CASSQDRTGPYYEQYF TGCGCCAGCAGCCAAGATAGAACAGGGCCCTATTACGAGCAGTACTTC
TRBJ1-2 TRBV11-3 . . CASSLYKGGGKGYTF TGTGCCAGCAGCTTATACAAGGGAGGGGGAAAAGGCTACACCTTC
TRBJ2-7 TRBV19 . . CATKDSYEQYF TGTGCCACCAAGGACAGCTATGAGCAGTACTTC